This T cell receptor beta chain emerged from a study of blood T cell repertoires in COVID-19. Sequencing was performed with immunoSEQ multiplex PCR; in TCRdb, only in-frame clones are kept and a portion is missing. The table has 25,000 or so clones, roughly 90% seen once. V was cut by 2 bases and J by 0 bases, with 10 bases left in between. The CDR3 covers 15 residues. Germline V gives CDR1 SGHDT, CDR2 YYEEEE. The clonotype comes from a human donor in a cohort sampled during active COVID-19. Sequencing was done on a sample of peripheral blood. V usage is TRBV5-6 and J usage is TRBJ2-3; perhaps TRBD2 as D (5 bases). CDR3 protein: CASSLGGLSTDTQYF. The CDR3 DNA reads as TGTGCCAGCAGCTTAGGTGGACTGAGCACAGATACGCAGTATTTT.